What follows are 13 T cell receptor beta chains derived from one specimen sequenced in a study of T cell responses to AZD1222 COVID-19 vaccine. The repertoire was sequenced with immunoSEQ multiplex PCR; TCRdb's copy has only in-frame clones and lacks some. The sample contains some 130,000 clones, about 94% of which appear only once. The sequencing used peripheral blood, collected on day 0 of AZD1222 vaccination. Receptors originate from an adult in good health.

On this clone: This sample also contains other DNA sequences that code for the same CDR3. In nucleotides, the CDR3 is TGTGCCAGCAGTTTTCAGGGTGTGAACACTGAAGCTTTCTTT. Translation gives CASSFQGVNTEAFF. The chain has TRBV27 and TRBJ1-1; D perhaps matches TRBD1 (5 bases). V dropped 3 bases and J dropped 0 bases, with 8 bases sitting between them. The CDR3 runs 14 residues. Germline V lookup: CDR1 MNHEY, CDR2 SMNVEV (reference sequence).

The chain joins TRBV15 to TRBJ1-5, with 7 nucleotides matching TRBD1. V lost 4 bases to trimming and J lost 5 bases; unmatched junction nucleotides: 5. The V gene's germline CDR1 is LNHNV and CDR2 YYDKDF (reference sequence). The CDR3 has 14 amino acids. The DNA of the CDR3 is TGTGCCACCAGCATGACAGGGCCCCATCAGCCCCAGCATTTT. Its translation: CATSMTGPHQPQHF.

The rearrangement links TRBV10-3 to TRBJ1-1; D remains unclear. CDR3 length: 17 amino acids. The V and J ends lost 0 bases and 3 bases respectively, with 17 bases between them. Germline V gene lookup returns CDR1 ENHRY and CDR2 SYGVKD. CDR3 loop: CAISESLSPSGDTEAFF. Here the CDR3 DNA reads TGTGCCATCAGTGAGTCGTTGAGTCCCTCAGGAGACACTGAAGCTTTCTTT.

The chain's CDR3 is CASSTGLAGHNEQFF. The CDR3 coding sequence is TGCGCCAGCAGCACGGGACTAGCGGGGCATAATGAGCAGTTCTTC. This rearrangement joins TRBV5-1 to TRBJ2-1, with 13 nucleotides matching TRBD2. This CDR3 spans 15 amino acids. With V trimmed by 4 bases and J by 7 bases, 5 bases remained unmatched. Germline assignment: CDR1 SGHRS and CDR2 YFSETQ.

The genes are TRBV30 and TRBJ1-2; 7 bases map to TRBD1. The V and J ends lost 8 bases and 4 bases, in that order; junction bases with no gene match: 7. This CDR3 is 12 amino acids long. From germline, CDR1 is GTSNPN and CDR2 SVGIG (reference sequence). In nucleotides, the CDR3 is TGTGCCCGATCGGGACAGTTCTATGGCTACACCTTC. Protein: CARSGQFYGYTF.

The rearrangement uses TRBV2 and TRBJ1-1, with D possibly TRBD1 on 5 matching bases. CDR1 is SNHLY, CDR2 FYNNEI, per germline. Deletions cut 4 bases from V and 6 bases from J, with 6 bases between. The CDR3 has 11 amino acids. The CDR3 reads CASSGQPEAFF. CDR3 coding DNA: TGTGCCAGCAGTGGACAGCCTGAAGCTTTCTTT. Full variable domain (rest looked up from reference TRBV2 and TRBJ1-1): EPEVTQTPSHQVTQMGQEVILRCVPISNHLYFYWYRQILGQKVEFLVSFYNNEISEKSEIFDDQFSVERPDGSNFTLKIRSTKLEDSAMYFCASSGQPEAFFGQGTRLTVV.

This clone has only a few counts. The rearrangement uses TRBV7-8 and TRBJ2-7; D uncertain. The CDR3 totals 12 residues. V dropped 2 bases and J dropped 2 bases, with 4 bases sitting between them. Germline V lookup: CDR1 SGHVS, CDR2 FQNEAQ. The DNA of the CDR3 is TGTGCCAGCAGCTTAAATACCTACGAGCAGTACTTC. This codes for CASSLNTYEQYF.

The rearrangement joins TRBV6-5 to TRBJ1-2; unclear D gene. The V gene lost 5 bases and the J gene lost 8 bases, with 18 bases spanning the gap. Germline V lookup: CDR1 MNHEY, CDR2 SVGAGI. The CDR3 is made up of 14 amino acids. The CDR3 reads CASSPVRSGRGYTF. CDR3 DNA: TGTGCCAGCAGTCCCGTACGGTCCGGTAGGGGCTACACCTTC.

The V call is TRBV4-3, the J call TRBJ2-7; 13 bases fit TRBD2. CDR1 LGHNA and CDR2 YSLEER come from the germline V gene. Losses at the gene ends were 4 bases for V and 5 bases for J; bases not matched to a gene: 14. The length of the CDR3 is 18 residues. In DNA, the CDR3 is TGCGCCAGCAGCCTAGATTGGCGGACTAGCGGGAGTAGCCACGAGCAGTACTTC. Its translation: CASSLDWRTSGSSHEQYF.

The genes are TRBV11-2 and TRBJ1-6; the D is unclear. The germline V gene has CDR1 SGHAT and CDR2 FQNNGV. The CDR3 has 17 amino acids. With 5 bases removed from V and 2 bases from J, the gap between germline ends came to 16 bases. CDR3 sequence: CASSHTTQFPYNSPLHF. The DNA of the CDR3 is TGTGCCAGCAGCCACACGACACAGTTCCCCTATAATTCACCCCTCCACTTT. Combining the CDR3 with reference TRBV11-2 and TRBJ1-6 gives the whole variable domain EAGVAQSPRYKIIEKRQSVAFWCNPISGHATLYWYQQILGQGPKLLIQFQNNGVVDDSQLPKDRFSAERLKGVDSTLKIQPAKLEDSAVYLCASSHTTQFPYNSPLHFGNGTRLTVT.

The chain combines TRBV12-3 or TRBV12-4 with TRBJ1-2; no definite D call. The V end lost 1 base, the J end lost 5 bases, and 5 bases lay between the germline ends. CDR3 length: 12 amino acids. The CDR3 protein is CASSLERYGYTF. CDR3 DNA sequence: TGTGCCAGCAGTTTAGAGAGGTATGGCTACACCTTC.

J is TRBJ1-2 and V is TRBV27; possibly TRBD1 for D (6 bases). CDR3 length: 16 amino acids. From germline, CDR1 is MNHEY and CDR2 SMNVEV (reference sequence). V dropped 2 bases and J dropped 1 base, with 14 bases sitting between them. As DNA, the CDR3 is TGTGCCAGCAGTTTAGGGGGCAGACCCGATAACTATGGCTACACCTTC. Protein product: CASSLGGRPDNYGYTF.

The genes are TRBV5-3 and TRBJ2-2, with 9 positions matching TRBD2. TRBV5-3 is an open reading frame, and its role is uncertain. This CDR3 comprises 17 residues. V trimming: 5 bases; J trimming: 0 bases; junction bases outside the gene matches: 8. As DNA, the CDR3 is TGTGCCAGAAGTACGACTAGCGGAATAGCGAACACCGGGGAGCTGTTTTTT. This sequence encodes CARSTTSGIANTGELFF.